Each of the 21 T cell receptor beta chains below was sequenced from the same sample in a study of cytomegalovirus exposure and HLA in healthy donors. The primer mix had 60 Vbeta and 13 Jbeta primers. Clones were sequenced by immunoSEQ multiplex PCR, and TCRdb holds only the in-frame ones, with some missing. The sample holds about 77,000 clones; roughly 80% are singletons and the top ten take 4.5%. The sequencing input was PBMCs. Receptors were obtained from a middle-aged man in good health and CMV-seronegative.

The chain joins TRBV6-5 to TRBJ1-3; TRBD1 aligns across 8 bases. Germline CDR1 MNHEY, CDR2 SVGAGI. The V segment lost 2 bases and the J segment 4 bases; nucleotides outside the gene matches: 4. The CDR3 sequence is 15 residues long. The CDR3, as DNA: TGTGCCAGCAGTTACCGGGGACAGGTGGGAAACACCATATATTTT. This gives the protein CASSYRGQVGNTIYF.

The genes are TRBV7-9 and TRBJ2-3; TRBD2 aligns across 8 bases. CDR1 and CDR2 (germline): SEHNR, FQNEAQ (reference sequence). Trimming removed 5 bases from V and 5 bases from J; junction bases left unmatched: 9. The CDR3 sequence is 15 residues long. The CDR3 here is CASSPTGLVLDTQYF. CDR3 in DNA: TGTGCCAGCAGCCCCACGGGACTAGTGTTAGATACGCAGTATTTT.

The chain combines TRBV6-5 with TRBJ2-7; 7 bases are shared with TRBD1. The CDR3 totals 15 residues. With V trimmed by 3 bases and J by 3 bases, 8 bases remained unmatched. CDR1 is MNHEY, CDR2 SVGAGI, per germline. The CDR3 DNA sequence: TGTGCCAGCAGTTATACCCGGGACAGCGTCTACGAGCAGTACTTC. As protein: CASSYTRDSVYEQYF.

The V and J genes are TRBV7-2 and TRBJ2-5; 8 bases align to TRBD2. Germline CDR1 reads SGHTA; CDR2 reads FQGNSA. This CDR3 comprises 14 residues. The V segment lost 5 bases and the J segment 2 bases; nucleotides outside the gene matches: 4. As DNA, the CDR3 is TGTGCCAGCAGCCGGACTAGCCAACAAGAGACCCAGTACTTC. The encoded protein is CASSRTSQQETQYF.

The chain joins TRBV27 to TRBJ1-2; 10 nucleotides match TRBD1. The CDR3 has 13 residues. The trim removed 4 bases at V and 8 bases at J, leaving 4 bases unmatched. Looked up from germline, CDR1 is MNHEY and CDR2 is SMNVEV (reference sequence). CDR3 loop: CASSWDRGSGYTF. For the CDR3, the DNA is TGTGCCAGCAGTTGGGACAGGGGTAGCGGCTACACCTTC.

This clone is a singleton in its sample. The rearrangement uses TRBV2 and TRBJ1-5; D is perhaps TRBD1 (6 bases). V shed 2 bases and J shed 3 bases, with 11 bases lying between them. There are 15 residues in the CDR3. Germline V gene lookup returns CDR1 SNHLY and CDR2 FYNNEI. The CDR3 DNA sequence: TGTGCCAGCAGTGAACTAACAGGGCTCAATCAGCCCCAGCATTTT. Amino acid sequence: CASSELTGLNQPQHF. Combining the CDR3 with reference TRBV2 and TRBJ1-5 gives the whole variable domain EPEVTQTPSHQVTQMGQEVILRCVPISNHLYFYWYRQILGQKVEFLVSFYNNEISEKSEIFDDQFSVERPDGSNFTLKIRSTKLEDSAMYFCASSELTGLNQPQHFGDGTRLSIL.

In this sample, this clone turned up once. The V gene is TRBV6-6, the J gene TRBJ1-6, with 7 bases identical to TRBD1. Per germline, CDR1 MNHNY and CDR2 SVGAGI (reference sequence). CDR3 length equals 15 residues. The V segment lost 8 bases and the J segment 6 bases; nucleotides outside the gene matches: 10. For the CDR3, the DNA is TGTGCCAGCGTACAGGCAGGGGGGAGTAATTCACCCCTCCACTTT. Residues: CASVQAGGSNSPLHF.

In its sample, this clone was seen once. J is TRBJ2-2 and V is TRBV30; TRBD2 might be the D (5 bases). V lost 3 bases and J 6 bases, leaving 5 bases between the germline ends. Germline-derived CDR1 and CDR2 are GTSNPN and SVGIG (reference sequence). CDR3 length: 11 residues. The CDR3 DNA is TGTGCCTGGAGGCGGGCCGGGGAGCTGTTTTTT. This sequence encodes CAWRRAGELFF.

The rearrangement uses TRBV6-1 and TRBJ2-2; tentatively, D is TRBD1 (5 bases). The CDR3 loop spans 15 amino acids. Germline assignment: CDR1 MNHNS and CDR2 SASEGT. Trimming shortened V by 7 bases and J by 1 base, and 13 bases separated the two germline ends. The CDR3 region is CASIPGPVNTGELFF. CDR3 sequence (DNA): TGTGCCAGCATACCAGGGCCCGTGAACACCGGGGAGCTGTTTTTT.

The chain recombines TRBV25-1 with TRBJ2-5, with a tentative D call TRBD2 (6 bases). With the DNA end fitting TRBJ2-7 better, the J assignment may be wrong. Germline V gene lookup returns CDR1 MGHDK and CDR2 SYGVNS. The CDR3 is made up of 12 amino acids. Here the CDR3 reads CASGTGDYEQYF. CDR3 coding DNA: TGTGCCAGTGGGACGGGAGACTACGAGCAGTACTTC.

The chain carries TRBV30 and TRBJ2-7, with 9 bases identical to TRBD1. CDR3 size: 13 residues. V shed 2 bases and J 10 bases; nucleotides not matched to a gene: 9. Germline V gene sequence: CDR1 GTSNPN, CDR2 SVGIG (reference sequence). The CDR3 is CAWSNRDRDLQYF. The CDR3 region has the DNA TGTGCCTGGAGTAACCGGGACAGGGATCTTCAGTACTTC.

The sample holds a few counts of this clone. The V call is TRBV19, the J call TRBJ1-4; D may be TRBD1 (5 bases). The CDR3 consists of 16 residues. Germline-derived CDR1 and CDR2 are LNHDA and SQIVND (reference sequence). V was cut by 1 base and J by 7 bases, with 16 bases left in between. This CDR3 reads CASSIGGLAIGEKLFF. The DNA of the CDR3 is TGTGCCAGTAGTATAGGGGGCCTTGCAATTGGTGAAAAACTGTTTTTT.

The genes are TRBV6-6 and TRBJ1-1; D ambiguous. The CDR3 runs 15 residues. V lost 0 bases and J lost 2, with 10 bases in between. CDR1 is MNHNY and CDR2 is SVGAGI in the germline V gene (reference sequence). CDR3 protein: CASSYSNSPNTEAFF. DNA for the CDR3: TGTGCCAGCAGTTACTCGAACAGTCCCAACACTGAAGCTTTCTTT.

This rearrangement joins TRBV5-4 to TRBJ1-2; the D gene is possibly TRBD1 (5 bases). Trimming removed 4 bases at V and 4 bases at J, with 20 bases between. CDR1 is SGHNT and CDR2 is YYREEE in the germline V gene (reference sequence). The CDR3 totals 16 residues. CDR3 in amino acids: CASSPGDVRTIYGYTF. The CDR3 nucleotides are TGTGCCAGCAGCCCTGGCGACGTTCGGACAATCTATGGCTACACCTTC. Combining the CDR3 with reference TRBV5-4 and TRBJ1-2 gives the whole variable domain ETGVTQSPTHLIKTRGQQVTLRCSSQSGHNTVSWYQQALGQGPQFIFQYYREEENGRGNFPPRFSGLQFPNYSSELNVNALELDDSALYLCASSPGDVRTIYGYTFGSGTRLTVV.

The chain links TRBV7-2 to TRBJ2-3; no definite D call. The CDR3 spans 15 residues. Trimming cost V 6 bases and J 1 base, with 14 bases left between them. CDR1 is SGHTA and CDR2 is FQGNSA in the germline V gene. This chain's CDR3 is CASSPSRHRTDTQYF. Here the CDR3 DNA reads TGTGCCAGCAGTCCATCGCGGCACCGCACAGATACGCAGTATTTT.

This clone was picked up one time. The V gene is TRBV27, the J gene TRBJ1-1; 9 nucleotides match TRBD1. From germline, CDR1 is MNHEY and CDR2 SMNVEV (reference sequence). Trimming removed 5 bases from V and 1 base from J; junction bases left unmatched: 8. This CDR3 contains 16 residues. CDR3 sequence reads: CASSPQTGGANTEAFF. In DNA form, the CDR3 reads TGTGCCAGCAGTCCACAGACAGGGGGGGCGAACACTGAAGCTTTCTTT.

There are a few counts of this clone. The V gene is TRBV11-2, the J gene TRBJ2-7, with 9 bases identical to TRBD1. V dropped 6 bases and J dropped 6; count of bases not matched to a gene: 3. The CDR3 covers 12 residues. CDR1 is SGHAT and CDR2 is FQNNGV in the germline V gene. CDR3 sequence reads: CASRTGGVEQYF. The CDR3 coding sequence is TGTGCCAGCAGGACAGGGGGGGTCGAGCAGTACTTC.

This clone was found a few times. The chain recombines TRBV11-3 with TRBJ2-1; perhaps TRBD2 as D (6 bases). Germline V CDR1 and CDR2: SGHNT, YENEEA. The CDR3 totals 14 residues. V was clipped by 1 base and J by 5 bases, with 9 bases between them. CDR3 sequence: CASSLGASDNEQFF. The DNA of the CDR3 is TGTGCCAGCAGCTTAGGTGCTAGCGACAATGAGCAGTTCTTC. Drawing the rest from reference TRBV11-3 and TRBJ2-1, the complete variable domain is EAGVVQSPRYKIIEKKQPVAFWCNPISGHNTLYWYLQNLGQGPELLIRYENEEAVDDSQLPKDRFSAERLKGVDSTLKIQPAELGDSAVYLCASSLGASDNEQFFGPGTRLTVL.

This rearrangement joins TRBV4-1 to TRBJ2-2; TRBD2 matches 9 bases. The CDR3 is made up of 17 amino acids. V gave up 1 base and J gave up 5 bases; unmatched junction bases: 8. Looked up from germline, CDR1 is MGHRA and CDR2 is YSYEKL. This CDR3 reads CASSQVGGLAWTGELFF. CDR3 DNA sequence: TGCGCCAGCAGCCAAGTGGGTGGACTAGCGTGGACCGGGGAGCTGTTTTTT.

V is TRBV6-5 and J is TRBJ2-7; D perhaps matches TRBD2 (5 bases). This CDR3 has 16 residues. Germline V gene lookup returns CDR1 MNHEY and CDR2 SVGAGI. V was shortened by 0 bases and J by 0 bases, with 12 bases between the two germline ends. CDR3 region: CASSYSFSGGSYEQYF. CDR3 DNA: TGTGCCAGCAGTTACTCCTTCAGCGGTGGCTCCTACGAGCAGTACTTC.

The V call is TRBV6-4, the J call TRBJ2-6, with TRBD1 as a possible D gene (5 bases). The CDR3 length is 16 residues. V was clipped by 0 bases and J by 2 bases, with 8 bases between them. Germline V lookup: CDR1 MRHNA, CDR2 SNTAGT. This chain's CDR3 is CASSDSKGTGANVLTF. The CDR3 DNA follows: TGTGCCAGCAGTGACTCGAAGGGGACTGGGGCCAACGTCCTGACTTTC.